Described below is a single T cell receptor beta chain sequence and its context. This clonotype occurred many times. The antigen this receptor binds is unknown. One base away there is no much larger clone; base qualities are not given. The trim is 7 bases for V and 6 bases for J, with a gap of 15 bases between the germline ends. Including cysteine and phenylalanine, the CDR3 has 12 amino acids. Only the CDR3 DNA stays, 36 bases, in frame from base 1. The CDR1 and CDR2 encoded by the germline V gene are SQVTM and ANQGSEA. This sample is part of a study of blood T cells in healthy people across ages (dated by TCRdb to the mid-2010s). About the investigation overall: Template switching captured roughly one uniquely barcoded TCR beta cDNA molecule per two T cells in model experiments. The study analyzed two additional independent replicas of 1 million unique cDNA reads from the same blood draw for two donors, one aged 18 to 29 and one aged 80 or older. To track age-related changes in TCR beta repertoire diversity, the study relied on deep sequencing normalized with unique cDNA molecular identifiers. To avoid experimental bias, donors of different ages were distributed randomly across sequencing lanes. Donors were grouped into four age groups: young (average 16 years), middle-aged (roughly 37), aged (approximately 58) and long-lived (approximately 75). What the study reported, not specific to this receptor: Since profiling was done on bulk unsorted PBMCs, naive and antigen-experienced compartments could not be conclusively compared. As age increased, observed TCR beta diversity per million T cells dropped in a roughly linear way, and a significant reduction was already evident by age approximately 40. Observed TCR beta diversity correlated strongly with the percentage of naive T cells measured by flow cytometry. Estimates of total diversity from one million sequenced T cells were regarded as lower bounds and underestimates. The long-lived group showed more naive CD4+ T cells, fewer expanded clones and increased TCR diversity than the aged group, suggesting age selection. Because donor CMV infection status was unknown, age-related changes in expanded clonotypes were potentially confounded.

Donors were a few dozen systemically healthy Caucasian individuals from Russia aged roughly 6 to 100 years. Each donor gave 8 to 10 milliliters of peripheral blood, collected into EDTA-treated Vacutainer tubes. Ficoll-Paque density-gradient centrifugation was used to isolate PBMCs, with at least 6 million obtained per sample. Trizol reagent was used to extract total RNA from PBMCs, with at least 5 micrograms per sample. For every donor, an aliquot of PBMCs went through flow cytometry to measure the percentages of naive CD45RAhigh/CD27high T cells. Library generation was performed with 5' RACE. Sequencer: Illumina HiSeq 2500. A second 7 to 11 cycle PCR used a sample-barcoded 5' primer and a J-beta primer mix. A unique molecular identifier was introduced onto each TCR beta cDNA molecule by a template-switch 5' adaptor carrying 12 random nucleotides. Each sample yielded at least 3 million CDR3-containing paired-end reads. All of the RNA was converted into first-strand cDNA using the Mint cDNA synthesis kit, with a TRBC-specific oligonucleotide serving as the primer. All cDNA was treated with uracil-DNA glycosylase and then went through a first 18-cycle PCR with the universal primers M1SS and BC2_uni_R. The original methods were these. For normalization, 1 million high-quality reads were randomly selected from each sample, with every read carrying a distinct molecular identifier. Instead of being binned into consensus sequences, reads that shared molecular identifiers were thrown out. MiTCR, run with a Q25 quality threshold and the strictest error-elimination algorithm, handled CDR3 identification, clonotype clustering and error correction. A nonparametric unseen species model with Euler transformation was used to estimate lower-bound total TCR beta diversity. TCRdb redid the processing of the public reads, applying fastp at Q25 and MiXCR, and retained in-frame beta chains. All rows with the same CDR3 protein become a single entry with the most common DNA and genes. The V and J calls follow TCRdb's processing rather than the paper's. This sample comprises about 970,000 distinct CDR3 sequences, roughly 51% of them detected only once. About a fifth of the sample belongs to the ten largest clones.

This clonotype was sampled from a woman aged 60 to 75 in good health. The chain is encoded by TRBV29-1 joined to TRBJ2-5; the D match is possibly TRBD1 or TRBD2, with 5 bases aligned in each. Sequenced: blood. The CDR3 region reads CSDRGVFKTQYF. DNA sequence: TGCAGCGACCGAGGGGTTTTTAAGACCCAGTACTTC. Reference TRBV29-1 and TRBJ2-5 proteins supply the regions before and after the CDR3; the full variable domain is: SAVISQKPSRDICQRGTSLTIQCQVDSQVTMMFWYRQQPGQSLTLIATANQGSEATYESGFVIDKFPISRPNLTFSTLTVSNMSPEDSSIYLCSDRGVFKTQYFGPGTRLLVL.